This T cell receptor (beta chain) was profiled in a study of blood T cell repertoires in COVID-19. The method was immunoSEQ multiplex PCR; TCRdb's version includes in-frame clones alone and lacks a portion of them. The table records about 190,000 clones, approximately 84% of them present only once. Recovered participants had two consecutive negative NP/OP PCR tests, healthcare professional clearance, or symptom resolution. The CDR3 length is 12 residues. Germline CDR1 and CDR2: WNHNN and SYGVQD (reference sequence). Trimming pared 8 bases from V and 2 bases from J, leaving 7 bases between. This clone was observed a handful of times. The same CDR3 is also encoded by other DNA sequences in this sample.

The rearrangement joins TRBV10-1 to TRBJ1-5; no clear D. Source material: PBMCs or T cells enriched from blood (not recorded which). The source of this sequence is a woman aged 30 to 39 who had recovered from COVID-19. The CDR3 region has the DNA TGCGCCAGCTCCCAGGGCAATCAGCCCCAGCATTTT. It codes for CASSQGNQPQHF.